This TCR beta chain comes out of a study of OX40 agonist ivuxolimab in advanced cancers. The wider study: As their treatment, patients were administered ivuxolimab, an agonistic anti-OX40 (CD134) antibody. Patients were infused with ivuxolimab every 2 weeks at 0.01 to 10 mg/kg. Age averaged around 59 years (range about 23 to 80), and roughly 80% were male.

CDR3 length: 17 amino acids. Trimming cost V 4 bases and J 0 bases; bases outside gene matches: 11. The germline gives CDR1 SGHRS, CDR2 YFSETQ. Sequencing was performed with immunoSEQ multiplex PCR; in TCRdb, only in-frame clones are kept and a portion is missing. The repertoire holds nearly 70,000 clones, with roughly 85% as singletons. The specimen was CD4+ or CD8+ T cells sorted from blood, collected in a trial of the OX40 agonist ivuxolimab. The chain recombines TRBV5-1 with TRBJ1-1; 8 bases agree with TRBD1. This sequence was found in an adult with an advanced solid tumor such as melanoma, head and neck, liver or kidney cancer. CDR3 in amino acids: CASSRRGQGGMNTEAFF. In DNA form, the CDR3 reads TGCGCCAGCAGCCGCCGTGGACAGGGCGGTATGAACACTGAAGCTTTCTTT.